These 16 T cell receptor beta chains were all obtained from the same sample, sequenced in a study of blood T cell repertoires in COVID-19. Data came from immunoSEQ multiplex PCR; TCRdb stores just in-frame clones and leaves some out. The sample consists of 430,000 or so clones, approximately 90% of them appearing once. The sample was PBMCs or T cells enriched from blood (not recorded which). Every receptor here comes from a woman between 18 and 30 years old who had been exposed to COVID-19.

The count of this clone is one. The chain links TRBV5-1 to TRBJ2-7, with TRBD1 matching 8 bases. The germline V gene encodes CDR1 SGHRS and CDR2 YFSETQ. The trim removed 3 bases at V and 6 bases at J, leaving 2 bases unmatched. The CDR3 contains 12 residues. The CDR3 sequence is CASSSQGGEQYF. The CDR3 DNA follows: TGCGCCAGCAGCTCACAGGGGGGCGAGCAGTACTTC.

This rearrangement joins TRBV7-8 to TRBJ2-7; D is perhaps TRBD1 (5 bases). There are 14 residues in the CDR3. The germline gives CDR1 SGHVS, CDR2 FQNEAQ. Trimming cost V 7 bases and J 4 bases, with 17 bases left between them. CDR3 loop: CASTKAGADYEQYF. CDR3 sequence (DNA): TGTGCCAGCACCAAAGCTGGGGCGGATTACGAGCAGTACTTC.

The V call is TRBV29-1, the J call TRBJ1-2, with a tentative D call TRBD1 (5 bases). Germline CDR1 reads SQVTM; CDR2 reads ANQGSEA. Trimming pared 4 bases from V and 8 bases from J, leaving 11 bases between. This CDR3 comprises 11 residues. The CDR3 loop is CSVGQPSGYTF. CDR3 nucleotide sequence: TGCAGCGTTGGACAGCCGTCCGGCTACACCTTC.

The chain links TRBV27 to TRBJ2-2, with D possibly matching TRBD2 (6 bases). This CDR3 is built from 16 residues. V was clipped by 2 bases and J by 7 bases, with 17 bases between them. The germline V gene encodes CDR1 MNHEY and CDR2 SMNVEV (reference sequence). The chain's CDR3 is CASSLNPGRLGGELFF. In DNA form, the CDR3 reads TGTGCCAGCAGTTTAAACCCGGGACGACTAGGCGGGGAGCTGTTTTTT.

The chain carries TRBV6-5 and TRBJ2-5; 9 bases are a match to TRBD2. With 5 bases clipped from V and 2 bases from J, the junction kept 6 bases outside the gene matches. The CDR3 runs to 15 residues. From germline, CDR1 is MNHEY and CDR2 SVGAGI. DNA for the CDR3: TGTGCCAGCAGTCAGCAAGCGGGAGGACAAGAGACCCAGTACTTC. Translation gives CASSQQAGGQETQYF.

The chain is built from TRBV1 and TRBJ2-4; the D call in the table, TRBD2, was not verified against the DNA. TRBV1 is a recognized pseudogene. The CDR3 consists of 16 residues. CDR3 nucleotide sequence: TGCACCAGCAGCCAAGATCGGGGGGGCCCTCGGAACATTCAGTACTTC. This sequence encodes CTSSQDRGGPRNIQYF.

CDR3 in DNA: TGTGCCAGCTCACTACCAGGGGGCTCTGGAAACACCATATATTTT. This encodes CASSLPGGSGNTIYF. V usage is TRBV18 and J usage is TRBJ1-3; 7 nucleotides align to TRBD1. From germline, CDR1 is KGHSH and CDR2 LQKENI. CDR3 length: 15 residues. The trim removed 4 bases at V and 0 bases at J, leaving 3 bases unmatched. Full variable domain (missing parts from reference TRBV18 and TRBJ1-3): NAGVMQNPRHLVRRRGQEARLRCSPMKGHSHVYWYRQLPEEGLKFMVYLQKENIIDESGMPKERFSAEFPKEGPSILRIQQVVRGDSAAYFCASSLPGGSGNTIYFGEGSWLTVV.

This sequence joins TRBV28 and TRBJ2-1; 11 bases fit TRBD2. This CDR3 has 13 amino acids. CDR1 MDHEN and CDR2 SYDVKM come from the germline V gene. V trimming: 2 bases; J trimming: 14 bases; junction bases outside the gene matches: 5. For the CDR3, the DNA is TGTGCCAGCAGTTTAAATAGCGGGAGGGTTGAGTTCTTC. This encodes CASSLNSGRVEFF. Together with reference TRBV28 and TRBJ2-1, the CDR3 gives the full variable domain: DVKVTQSSRYLVKRTGEKVFLECVQDMDHENMFWYRQDPGLGLRLIYFSYDVKMKEKGDIPEGYSVSREKKERFSLILESASTNQTSMYLCASSLNSGRVEFFGPGTRLTVL.

The chain employs TRBV11-2 and TRBJ1-1, with D hard to call. This CDR3 has 15 amino acids. V was clipped by 2 bases and J by 4 bases, with 14 bases between them. The V gene's germline CDR1 is SGHAT and CDR2 FQNNGV. The CDR3 reads CASSLIGIGVTEAFF. In DNA, the CDR3 is TGTGCCAGCAGCTTAATAGGGATCGGGGTCACTGAAGCTTTCTTT.

J is TRBJ1-1 and V is TRBV19, with TRBD1 as a possible D gene (6 bases). The germline V gene encodes CDR1 LNHDA and CDR2 SQIVND (reference sequence). This CDR3 has 15 residues. Trimming cost V 3 bases and J 2 bases, with 13 bases left between them. The CDR3 loop reads CASSILDSINTEAFF. The CDR3, as DNA: TGTGCCAGTAGTATTTTGGACAGCATAAACACTGAAGCTTTCTTT.

The CDR3 sequence: CAIHPELAGNYNEQFF. The CDR3 nucleotides read TGTGCCATCCACCCAGAACTAGCGGGAAATTACAATGAGCAGTTCTTC. V and J are TRBV10-3 and TRBJ2-1, with 10 bases lining up with TRBD2. This CDR3 region has 16 residues. Trimming at V came to 8 bases and at J to 4 bases, leaving 11 bases not matched to a gene. Germline CDR1 and CDR2: ENHRY and SYGVKD.

The chain couples TRBV7-9 to TRBJ2-1, with 8 bases fitting TRBD2. With V trimmed by 4 bases and J by 8 bases, 19 bases remained unmatched. The length of the CDR3 is 18 residues. Germline values: CDR1 SEHNR, CDR2 FQNEAQ (reference sequence). The CDR3 coding sequence is TGTGCCAGCAGCTCACCTAGCGTGCGCGGGGGGCCCTGGGATGAGCAGTTCTTC. The encoded protein is CASSSPSVRGGPWDEQFF.

The genes are TRBV18 and TRBJ2-7; 9 positions match TRBD2. CDR1 is KGHSH and CDR2 is LQKENI in the germline V gene. The ends lost 6 bases at V and 5 bases at J; junction bases unmatched: 11. The CDR3 has 15 residues. CDR3 DNA sequence: TGTGCCAGCTCCCAGAGGGGCGGGGGGGCCCACGAGCAGTACTTC. It codes for CASSQRGGGAHEQYF.

V gene TRBV6-5 combines with J gene TRBJ2-7; a possible D gene is TRBD1 (8 bases). Trimming took off 8 bases at V and 3 bases at J, with 14 bases between the two ends. The CDR3 contains 13 residues. Per the germline V gene, CDR1 is MNHEY and CDR2 is SVGAGI. CDR3 in amino acids: CASGQGGGYEQYF. The CDR3 region has the DNA TGTGCCAGCGGACAGGGAGGGGGCTACGAGCAGTACTTC.

This clone was picked up one time. The rearrangement joins TRBV11-2 to TRBJ2-7; TRBD1 is a possible D gene (6 bases). The germline V gene has CDR1 SGHAT and CDR2 FQNNGV. This CDR3 spans 17 amino acids. With 3 bases removed from V and 0 bases from J, the gap between germline ends came to 18 bases. In nucleotides, the CDR3 is TGTGCCAGCAGCTTCCGGATTTCAGACAGGCACTCCTACGAGCAGTACTTC. This translates into CASSFRISDRHSYEQYF.

This chain links TRBV27 with TRBJ1-2; 12 nucleotides line up with TRBD1. CDR3 length: 13 residues. V trimming: 7 bases; J trimming: 5 bases; junction bases outside the gene matches: 2. Looked up from germline, CDR1 is MNHEY and CDR2 is SMNVEV (reference sequence). CDR3 in DNA: TGTGCCAGCAAGGGACAGGGGGCGTATGGCTACACCTTC. Its protein product is CASKGQGAYGYTF.